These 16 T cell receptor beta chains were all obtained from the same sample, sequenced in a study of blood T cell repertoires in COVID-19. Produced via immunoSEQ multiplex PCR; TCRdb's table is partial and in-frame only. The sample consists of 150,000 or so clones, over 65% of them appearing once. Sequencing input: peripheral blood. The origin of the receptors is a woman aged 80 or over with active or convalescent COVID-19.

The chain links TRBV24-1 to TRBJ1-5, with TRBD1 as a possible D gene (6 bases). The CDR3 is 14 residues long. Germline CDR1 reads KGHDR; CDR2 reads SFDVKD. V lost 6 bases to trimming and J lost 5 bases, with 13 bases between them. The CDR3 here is CATSPRGMDQPQHF. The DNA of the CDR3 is TGTGCCACCAGTCCTAGGGGGATGGATCAGCCCCAGCATTTT.

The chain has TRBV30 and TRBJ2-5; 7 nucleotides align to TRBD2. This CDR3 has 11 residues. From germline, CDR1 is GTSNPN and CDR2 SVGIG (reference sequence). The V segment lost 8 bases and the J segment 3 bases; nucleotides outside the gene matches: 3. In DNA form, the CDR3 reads TGTGCCAGCCTAGCGGAAGAGACCCAGTACTTC. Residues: CASLAEETQYF.

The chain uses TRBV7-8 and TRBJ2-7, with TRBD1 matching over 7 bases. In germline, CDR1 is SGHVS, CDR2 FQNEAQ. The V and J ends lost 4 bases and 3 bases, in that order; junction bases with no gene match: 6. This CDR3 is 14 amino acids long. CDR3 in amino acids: CASSSEQGSYEQYF. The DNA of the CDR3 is TGTGCCAGCAGCTCAGAACAGGGGAGCTACGAGCAGTACTTC. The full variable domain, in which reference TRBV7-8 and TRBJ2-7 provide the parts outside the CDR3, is GAGVSQSPRYKVAKRGQDVALRCDPISGHVSLFWYQQALGQGPEFLTYFQNEAQLDKSGLPSDRFFAERPEGSVSTLKIQRTQQEDSAVYLCASSSEQGSYEQYFGPGTRLTVT.

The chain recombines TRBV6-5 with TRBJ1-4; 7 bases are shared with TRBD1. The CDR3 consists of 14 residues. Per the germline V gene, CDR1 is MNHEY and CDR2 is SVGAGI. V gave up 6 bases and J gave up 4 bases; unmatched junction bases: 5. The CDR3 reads CASRTGQLNEKLFF. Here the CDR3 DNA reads TGTGCCAGCAGAACGGGACAGCTTAATGAAAAACTGTTTTTT.

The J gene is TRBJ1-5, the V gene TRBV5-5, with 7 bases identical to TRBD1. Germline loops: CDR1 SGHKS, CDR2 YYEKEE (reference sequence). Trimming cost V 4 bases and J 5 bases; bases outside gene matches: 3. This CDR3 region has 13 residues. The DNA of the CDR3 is TGTGCCAGCAGCCAAACAGGGGATCAGCCCCAGCATTTT. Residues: CASSQTGDQPQHF.

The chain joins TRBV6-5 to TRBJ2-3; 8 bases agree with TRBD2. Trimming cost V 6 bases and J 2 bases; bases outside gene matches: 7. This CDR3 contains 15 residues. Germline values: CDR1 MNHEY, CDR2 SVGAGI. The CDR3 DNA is TGTGCCAGCAGCCACGGGACTAGTTACACAGATACGCAGTATTTT. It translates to CASSHGTSYTDTQYF.

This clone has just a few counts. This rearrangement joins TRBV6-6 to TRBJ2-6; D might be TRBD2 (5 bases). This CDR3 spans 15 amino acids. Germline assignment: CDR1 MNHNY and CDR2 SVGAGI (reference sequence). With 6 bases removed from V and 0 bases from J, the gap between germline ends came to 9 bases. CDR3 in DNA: TGTGCCAGCAGAACGGGGATCTCTGGGGCCAACGTCCTGACTTTC. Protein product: CASRTGISGANVLTF.

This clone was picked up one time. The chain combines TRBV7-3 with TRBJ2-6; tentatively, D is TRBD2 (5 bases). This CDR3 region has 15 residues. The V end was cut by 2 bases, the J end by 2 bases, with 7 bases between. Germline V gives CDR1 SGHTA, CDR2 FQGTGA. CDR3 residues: CASSLGSAGANVLTF. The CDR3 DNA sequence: TGTGCCAGCAGCTTAGGTAGCGCTGGGGCCAACGTCCTGACTTTC.

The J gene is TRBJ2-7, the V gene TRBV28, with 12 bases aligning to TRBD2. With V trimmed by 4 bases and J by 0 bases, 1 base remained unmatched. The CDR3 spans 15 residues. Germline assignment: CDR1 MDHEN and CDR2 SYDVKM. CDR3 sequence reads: CASSSTSGGSYEQYF. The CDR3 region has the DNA TGTGCCAGCAGTTCGACTAGCGGGGGCTCCTACGAGCAGTACTTC.

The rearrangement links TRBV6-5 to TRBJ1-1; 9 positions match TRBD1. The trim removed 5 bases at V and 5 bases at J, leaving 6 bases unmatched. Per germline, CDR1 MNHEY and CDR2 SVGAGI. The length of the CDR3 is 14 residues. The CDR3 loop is CASSRETGGTEAFF. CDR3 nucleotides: TGTGCCAGCAGTCGGGAGACAGGGGGAACTGAAGCTTTCTTT.

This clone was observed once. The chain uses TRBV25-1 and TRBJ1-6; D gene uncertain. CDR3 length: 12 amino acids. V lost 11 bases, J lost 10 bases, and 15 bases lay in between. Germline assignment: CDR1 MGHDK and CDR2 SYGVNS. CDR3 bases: TGTGCCGGGCATGGAGGGATCTCACCCCTCCACTTT. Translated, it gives CAGHGGISPLHF.

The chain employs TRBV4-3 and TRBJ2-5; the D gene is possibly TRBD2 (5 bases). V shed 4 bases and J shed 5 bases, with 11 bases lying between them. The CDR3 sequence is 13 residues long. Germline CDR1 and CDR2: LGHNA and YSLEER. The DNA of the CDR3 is TGCGCCAGCAGCCTACTAGGTTCGGAGACCCAGTACTTC. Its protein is CASSLLGSETQYF.

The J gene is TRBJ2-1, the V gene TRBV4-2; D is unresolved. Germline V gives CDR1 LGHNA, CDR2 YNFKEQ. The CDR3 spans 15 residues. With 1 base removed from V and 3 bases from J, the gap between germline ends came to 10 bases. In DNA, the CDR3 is TGTGCCAGCAGCCAAGGTCTACTTAACTACAATGAGCAGTTCTTC. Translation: CASSQGLLNYNEQFF.

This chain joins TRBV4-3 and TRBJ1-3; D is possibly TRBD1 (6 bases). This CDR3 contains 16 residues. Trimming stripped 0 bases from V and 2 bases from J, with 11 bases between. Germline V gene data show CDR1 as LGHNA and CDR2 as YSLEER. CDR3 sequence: CASSQDRGWAGNTIYF. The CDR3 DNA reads TGCGCCAGCAGCCAAGATAGGGGGTGGGCTGGAAACACCATATATTTT.

DNA of the CDR3: TGTGCCAGCAGTGAAGGGACAGGGCATCAGCCCCAGCATTTT. It yields the protein CASSEGTGHQPQHF. The V call is TRBV5-5, the J call TRBJ1-5, with 9 bases aligning to TRBD1. The CDR3 length is 14 residues. Germline CDR1 reads SGHKS; CDR2 reads YYEKEE (reference sequence). V was clipped by 5 bases and J by 5 bases; unmatched bases: 5.

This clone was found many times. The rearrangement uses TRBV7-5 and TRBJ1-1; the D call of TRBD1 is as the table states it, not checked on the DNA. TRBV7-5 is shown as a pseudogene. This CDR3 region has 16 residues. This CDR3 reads CARSLRGGQGFTEAFF. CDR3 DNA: TGTGCCAGAAGCCTTAGGGGAGGACAGGGCTTCACTGAAGCTTTCTTT.